Below are 27 T cell receptor beta chains sequenced from a single sample in a study of cytomegalovirus exposure and HLA in healthy donors. PCR was performed using 60 Vbeta and 13 Jbeta primers. Produced via immunoSEQ multiplex PCR; TCRdb's table is partial and in-frame only. The profile shows 140,000 or so clones, 76% of them singletons. The sequenced sample was PBMCs. All receptors come from a woman between 40 and 50 years old in good health and CMV-seronegative.

The genes are TRBV4-1 and TRBJ2-5, with TRBD2 matching over 7 bases. The J call is doubtful: the DNA matches TRBJ2-7 better. Germline-derived CDR1 and CDR2 are MGHRA and YSYEKL. The CDR3 is 15 residues long. This CDR3 is CASSQDGRAFYEQYF. The CDR3 DNA reads as TGCGCCAGCAGCCAAGATGGGAGGGCCTTCTACGAGCAGTACTTC.

The chain combines TRBV4-1 with TRBJ1-2; D call uncertain. Trimming cost V 2 bases and J 2 bases, with 18 bases left between them. CDR3 length: 17 amino acids. From germline, CDR1 is MGHRA and CDR2 YSYEKL. The CDR3 reads CASSQPEGYSPNYGYTF. In nucleotides, the CDR3 is TGCGCCAGCAGCCAACCGGAGGGTTACAGCCCCAACTATGGCTACACCTTC.

This clone was detected a few times. Other DNA variants within this sample encode the same CDR3. This chain links TRBV6-5 with TRBJ2-7; 11 bases match TRBD2. V lost 0 bases to trimming and J lost 3 bases; unmatched junction nucleotides: 1. Germline V gives CDR1 MNHEY, CDR2 SVGAGI. This CDR3 has 15 residues. CDR3 region: CASSYSLAGGYEQYF. CDR3 DNA: TGTGCCAGCAGTTACTCCCTAGCGGGGGGCTACGAGCAGTACTTC.

The gene calls are TRBV5-5 and TRBJ2-7; D remains ambiguous. The germline V gene encodes CDR1 SGHKS and CDR2 YYEKEE (reference sequence). There are 15 residues in the CDR3. V was trimmed by 0 bases and J by 1 base, leaving 11 bases between them. The CDR3 coding sequence is TGTGCCAGCAGCTTGGGTTCCGGGTCTTCCTACGAGCAGTACTTC. Protein product: CASSLGSGSSYEQYF.

The chain has TRBV7-9 and TRBJ2-4; D might be TRBD1 (6 bases). Germline lookup yields CDR1 SEHNR and CDR2 FQNEAQ (reference sequence). The length of the CDR3 is 15 residues. The V end was cut by 4 bases, the J end by 4 bases, with 14 bases between. CDR3 loop: CASSSNVGQKNIQYF. In nucleotides, the CDR3 is TGTGCCAGCAGCTCGAACGTAGGACAGAAAAACATTCAGTACTTC.

The rearrangement joins TRBV7-8 to TRBJ1-5; D remains ambiguous. This CDR3 has 14 residues. Germline values: CDR1 SGHVS, CDR2 FQNEAQ. Trimming took 4 bases from V and 6 from J, leaving 13 bases between them. CDR3 in amino acids: CASSWVTFAQPQHF. The CDR3 nucleotides read TGTGCCAGCAGCTGGGTGACATTCGCTCAGCCCCAGCATTTT.

The sample holds a few counts of this clone. V usage is TRBV6-1 and J usage is TRBJ2-7, with a possible D match to TRBD1 (6 bases). Germline V gene sequence: CDR1 MNHNS, CDR2 SASEGT. This CDR3 has 13 residues. V was pared by 4 bases and J by 5 bases, with 12 bases between. The CDR3 here is CASSAKWTDEQYF. The CDR3, as DNA: TGTGCCAGCAGTGCCAAATGGACAGACGAGCAGTACTTC.

The chain couples TRBV15 to TRBJ2-7; 7 bases match TRBD1. Germline CDR1 is LNHNV and CDR2 is YYDKDF (reference sequence). The junction had 13 bases not matched to a gene; V was cut back by 1 base and J by 7 bases. This CDR3 is built from 16 residues. The CDR3 sequence is CATSRATLRTGREQYF. The DNA of the CDR3 is TGTGCCACCAGCAGAGCCACATTAAGGACAGGACGGGAGCAGTACTTC.

The chain employs TRBV5-1 and TRBJ1-1, with TRBD1 as a possible D gene (5 bases). This CDR3 region has 15 residues. CDR1 and CDR2 (germline): SGHRS, YFSETQ. Deletions cut 0 bases from V and 9 bases from J, with 18 bases between. The DNA for the CDR3 is TGCGCCAGCAGCTTGGGACCCCAGGGAAACGGAAAAGCTTTCTTT. It translates to CASSLGPQGNGKAFF.

The chain has TRBV5-1 and TRBJ1-4; no definite D call. Deletions cut 0 bases from V and 0 bases from J, with 9 bases between. This CDR3 comprises 16 residues. CDR1 and CDR2 from the germline V gene are SGHRS and YFSETQ. The CDR3: CASSLGVTATNEKLFF. In DNA, the CDR3 is TGCGCCAGCAGCTTGGGAGTTACAGCAACTAATGAAAAACTGTTTTTT.

The genes are TRBV7-8 and TRBJ1-3; D is uncertain. Looked up from germline, CDR1 is SGHVS and CDR2 is FQNEAQ. V was trimmed by 6 bases and J by 0 bases, leaving 3 bases between them. The CDR3 has 12 amino acids. The CDR3 sequence is CASSHSGNTIYF. CDR3 sequence (DNA): TGTGCCAGCAGTCACTCTGGAAACACCATATATTTT. Full variable domain (remainder filled in from reference TRBV7-8 and TRBJ1-3): GAGVSQSPRYKVAKRGQDVALRCDPISGHVSLFWYQQALGQGPEFLTYFQNEAQLDKSGLPSDRFFAERPEGSVSTLKIQRTQQEDSAVYLCASSHSGNTIYFGEGSWLTVV.

This clone is a singleton in its sample. The chain carries TRBV15 and TRBJ2-7; no definite D call. Germline CDR1 is LNHNV and CDR2 is YYDKDF (reference sequence). CDR3 length: 16 amino acids. The V and J ends lost 0 bases and 3 bases respectively, with 15 bases between them. This CDR3 reads CATSRDLSRGNYEQYF. CDR3 DNA sequence: TGTGCCACCAGCAGAGATCTTTCTCGCGGTAACTACGAGCAGTACTTC.

This clone came up once. The rearrangement joins TRBV4-2 to TRBJ2-3; D is possibly TRBD2 (7 bases). In germline, CDR1 is LGHNA, CDR2 YNFKEQ. This CDR3 is 16 amino acids long. With 0 bases removed from V and 0 bases from J, the gap between germline ends came to 10 bases. The CDR3 coding sequence is TGTGCCAGCAGCCAAGATAGGGGGGGGAGCACAGATACGCAGTATTTT. Protein product: CASSQDRGGSTDTQYF.

This sequence joins TRBV5-1 and TRBJ1-1; no clear D gene. The germline CDR1 and CDR2 sequences are SGHRS and YFSETQ. Trimming took off 7 bases at V and 0 bases at J, with 7 bases between the two ends. The CDR3 covers 12 residues. CDR3 DNA: TGCGCCAGCTCGGCGGTGAACACTGAAGCTTTCTTT. Translation: CASSAVNTEAFF.

As to this clone: One junction end does not reproduce the germline sequence, and a read error may be involved. The gene calls are TRBV19 and TRBJ2-7; the D is unclear. Germline CDR1 is LNHDA and CDR2 is SQIVND (reference sequence). There are 9 residues in the CDR3. The CDR3 coding sequence is TGTGCCAGTAGTCGGGTCGCGAACTTC. Translating gives CASSRVANF.

The chain carries TRBV19 and TRBJ1-5, with 7 bases identical to TRBD1. Per the germline V gene, CDR1 is LNHDA and CDR2 is SQIVND (reference sequence). V lost 4 bases and J lost 2; bases outside the gene matches: 5. The CDR3 consists of 15 residues. The CDR3 protein is CASSTTGQGNQPQHF. The CDR3 coding sequence is TGTGCCAGTAGTACGACAGGGCAGGGCAATCAGCCCCAGCATTTT.

V gene TRBV10-3 combines with J gene TRBJ2-3; 10 bases are shared with TRBD1. Per the germline V gene, CDR1 is ENHRY and CDR2 is SYGVKD. V dropped 8 bases and J dropped 2; count of bases not matched to a gene: 13. The CDR3 runs 17 residues. Here the CDR3 reads CAIAILGQGVLTDTQYF. CDR3 DNA sequence: TGTGCCATCGCTATTCTAGGACAGGGGGTCCTCACAGATACGCAGTATTTT.

The V and J genes are TRBV2 and TRBJ2-3; TRBD2 agrees at 9 bases. The ends lost 5 bases at V and 6 bases at J; junction bases unmatched: 6. The CDR3 sequence is 14 residues long. Per the germline V gene, CDR1 is SNHLY and CDR2 is FYNNEI. The DNA for the CDR3 is TGTGCCAGCAGTTTAGCGGGGGTGGAGGATACGCAGTATTTT. It codes for CASSLAGVEDTQYF.

The chain uses TRBV11-2 and TRBJ2-1, with TRBD2 as a possible D gene (5 bases). The CDR3 totals 13 residues. The germline V gene has CDR1 SGHAT and CDR2 FQNNGV. The germline V and J ends were trimmed by 4 bases and 10 bases, with 14 bases remaining between them. CDR3 DNA: TGTGCCAGCAGCTCCACTAGGGTTTTAGAGCAGTTCTTC. Its translation is CASSSTRVLEQFF.

V and J are TRBV6-5 and TRBJ1-2; 9 bases are shared with TRBD1. Germline-derived CDR1 and CDR2 are MNHEY and SVGAGI. V was pared by 6 bases and J by 2 bases, with 4 bases of the junction left unmatched. The CDR3 loop spans 14 amino acids. In DNA form, the CDR3 reads TGTGCCAGCAGGGACAGGGGAACGAACTATGGCTACACCTTC. The encoded protein is CASRDRGTNYGYTF.

J is TRBJ1-2 and V is TRBV7-6; TRBD1 matches 7 bases. CDR3 length: 15 amino acids. Per germline, CDR1 SGHVS and CDR2 FNYEAQ. Trimming removed 1 base from V and 7 bases from J; junction bases left unmatched: 9. The CDR3 bases are TGTGCCAGCAGCTTAGGCCCGGGACAGAAGTCTGGCTACACCTTC. It is translated as CASSLGPGQKSGYTF.

The CDR3 sequence is CASSLARGALTNTIYF. The CDR3 DNA sequence: TGTGCCAGCAGCTTAGCCAGGGGGGCGCTTACGAACACCATATATTTT. J is TRBJ1-3 and V is TRBV7-9; 7 bases map to TRBD1. This CDR3 is 16 amino acids long. J lost 7 bases, V lost 0 bases, and 9 bases had no gene match. Germline V gene sequence: CDR1 SEHNR, CDR2 FQNEAQ (reference sequence).

This clone was picked up a small number of times. This rearrangement joins TRBV10-3 to TRBJ1-1, with D unclear. Germline V lookup: CDR1 ENHRY, CDR2 SYGVKD. Trimming left V 4 bases short and J 1 base short, with 7 bases between. The length of the CDR3 is 13 residues. CDR3 nucleotides: TGTGCCATCAGTGTAAATCCGAACACTGAAGCTTTCTTT. Protein: CAISVNPNTEAFF.

The genes are TRBV18 and TRBJ1-2, with 9 bases lining up with TRBD1. The germline V gene has CDR1 KGHSH and CDR2 LQKENI. Trimming cost V 1 base and J 4 bases; bases outside gene matches: 7. This CDR3 is 16 amino acids long. The CDR3 protein is CASSPQGQGRSYGYTF. In DNA form, the CDR3 reads TGTGCCAGCTCACCACAGGGACAGGGTAGGAGCTATGGCTACACCTTC.

DNA of the CDR3: TGCGCCAGCAGCTTGAACAGGCCAGAGGACGAGCAGTACTTC. Residues: CASSLNRPEDEQYF. The chain couples TRBV5-1 to TRBJ2-5; TRBD1 might be the D (5 bases). The assigned J gene may be wrong: the sequence end matches TRBJ2-7 better. Germline CDR1 reads SGHRS; CDR2 reads YFSETQ. The CDR3 contains 14 residues.

The DNA of the CDR3 is TGTGCCAGCAGCCCCGCCGGGACTTTTAAAGAGACCCAGTACTTC. It is translated as CASSPAGTFKETQYF. The chain is built from TRBV27 and TRBJ2-5; a possible D gene is TRBD2 (6 bases). Germline V gene lookup returns CDR1 MNHEY and CDR2 SMNVEV (reference sequence). Trimming shortened V by 6 bases and J by 3 bases, and 17 bases separated the two germline ends. The CDR3 covers 15 residues.

V usage is TRBV6-1 and J usage is TRBJ2-1; tentative D call: TRBD1 (6 bases). The CDR3 loop spans 13 amino acids. The V and J ends lost 5 bases and 8 bases respectively, with 13 bases between them. Germline V gene sequence: CDR1 MNHNS, CDR2 SASEGT. In DNA form, the CDR3 reads TGTGCCAGCAGTAACAGGGTTCGGGATGAGCAGTTCTTC. It encodes CASSNRVRDEQFF.